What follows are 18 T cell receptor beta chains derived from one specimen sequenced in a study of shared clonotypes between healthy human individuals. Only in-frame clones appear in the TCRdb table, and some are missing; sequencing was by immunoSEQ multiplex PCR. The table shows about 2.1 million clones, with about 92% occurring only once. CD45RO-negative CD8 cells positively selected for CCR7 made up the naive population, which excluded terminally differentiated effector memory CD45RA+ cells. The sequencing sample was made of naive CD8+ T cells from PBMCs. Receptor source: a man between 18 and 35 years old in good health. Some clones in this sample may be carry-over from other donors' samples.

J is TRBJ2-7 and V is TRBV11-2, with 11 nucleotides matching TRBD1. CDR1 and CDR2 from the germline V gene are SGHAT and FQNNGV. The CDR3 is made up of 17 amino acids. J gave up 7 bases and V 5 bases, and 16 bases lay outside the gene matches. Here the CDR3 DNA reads TGTGCCAGCAGCGCCTACTCCGGGGACAGGGGGTTGGGTGAGCAGTACTTC. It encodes CASSAYSGDRGLGEQYF.

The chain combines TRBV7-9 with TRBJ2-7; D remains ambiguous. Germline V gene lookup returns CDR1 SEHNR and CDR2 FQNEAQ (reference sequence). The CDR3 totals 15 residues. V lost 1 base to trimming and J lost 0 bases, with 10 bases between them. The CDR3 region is CASSLESGDSYEQYF. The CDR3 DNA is TGTGCCAGCAGCTTAGAGTCTGGGGACTCCTACGAGCAGTACTTC.

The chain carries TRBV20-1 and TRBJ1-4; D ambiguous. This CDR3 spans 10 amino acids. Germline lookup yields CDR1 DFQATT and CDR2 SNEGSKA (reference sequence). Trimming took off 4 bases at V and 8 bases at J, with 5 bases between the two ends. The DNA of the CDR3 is TGCAGTGCTAAAGGGGAAAAACTGTTTTTT. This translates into CSAKGEKLFF.

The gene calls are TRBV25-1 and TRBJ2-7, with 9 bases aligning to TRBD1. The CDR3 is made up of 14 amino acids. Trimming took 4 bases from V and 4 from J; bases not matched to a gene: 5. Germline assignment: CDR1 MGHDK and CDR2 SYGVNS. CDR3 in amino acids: CASSGDREEYEQYF. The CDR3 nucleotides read TGTGCCAGCAGTGGGGACAGGGAGGAGTACGAGCAGTACTTC.

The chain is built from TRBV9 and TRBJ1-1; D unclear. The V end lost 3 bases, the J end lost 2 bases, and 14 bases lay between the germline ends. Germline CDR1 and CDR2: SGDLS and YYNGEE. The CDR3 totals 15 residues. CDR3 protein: CASSAQAGLNTEAFF. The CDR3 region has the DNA TGTGCCAGCAGCGCTCAAGCGGGCCTTAACACTGAAGCTTTCTTT.

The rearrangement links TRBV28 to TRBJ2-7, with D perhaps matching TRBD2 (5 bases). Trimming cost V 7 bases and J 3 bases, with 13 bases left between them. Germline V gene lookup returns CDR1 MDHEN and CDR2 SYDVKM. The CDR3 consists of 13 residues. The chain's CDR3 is CASTFARGYEQYF. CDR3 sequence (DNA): TGTGCCAGCACCTTTGCCCGGGGCTACGAGCAGTACTTC.

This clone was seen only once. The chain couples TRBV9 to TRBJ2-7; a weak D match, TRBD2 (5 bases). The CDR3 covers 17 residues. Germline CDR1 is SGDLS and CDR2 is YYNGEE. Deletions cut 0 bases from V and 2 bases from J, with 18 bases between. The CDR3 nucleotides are TGTGCCAGCAGCGTAGGCCGGGGTGTTACTAACCCCTACGAGCAGTACTTC. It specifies CASSVGRGVTNPYEQYF.

The CDR3 DNA reads as TGTGCCAGCAGGCTACTAGCGGGAGAATTCTACGAGCAGTACTTC. This gives the protein CASRLLAGEFYEQYF. The chain couples TRBV6-5 to TRBJ2-7; 11 positions agree with TRBD2. V lost 6 bases to trimming and J lost 3 bases; unmatched junction nucleotides: 7. From germline, CDR1 is MNHEY and CDR2 SVGAGI. The CDR3 spans 15 residues.

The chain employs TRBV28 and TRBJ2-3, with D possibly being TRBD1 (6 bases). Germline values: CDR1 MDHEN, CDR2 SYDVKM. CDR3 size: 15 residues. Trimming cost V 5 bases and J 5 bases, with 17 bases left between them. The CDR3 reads CASSDGIEGEDTQYF. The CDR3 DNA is TGTGCCAGCAGTGACGGAATAGAGGGGGAAGATACGCAGTATTTT.

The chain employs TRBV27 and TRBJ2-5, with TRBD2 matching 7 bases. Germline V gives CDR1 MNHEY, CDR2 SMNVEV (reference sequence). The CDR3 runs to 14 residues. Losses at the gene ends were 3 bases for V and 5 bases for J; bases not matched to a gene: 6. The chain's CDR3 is CASSLGGVGETQYF. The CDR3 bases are TGTGCCAGCAGTTTGGGAGGGGTGGGGGAGACCCAGTACTTC.

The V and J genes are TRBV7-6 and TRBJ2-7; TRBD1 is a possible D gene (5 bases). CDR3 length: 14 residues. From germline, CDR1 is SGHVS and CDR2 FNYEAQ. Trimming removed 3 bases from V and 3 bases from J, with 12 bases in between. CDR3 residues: CASSFGPDSYEQYF. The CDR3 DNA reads TGTGCCAGCAGCTTTGGCCCCGACAGCTACGAGCAGTACTTC.

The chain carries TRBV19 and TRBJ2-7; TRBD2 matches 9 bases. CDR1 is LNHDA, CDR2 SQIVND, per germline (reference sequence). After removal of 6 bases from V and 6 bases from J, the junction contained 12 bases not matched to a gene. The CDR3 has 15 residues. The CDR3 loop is CASSPPGLAGIEQYF. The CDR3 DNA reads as TGTGCCAGTAGCCCACCGGGACTAGCAGGGATCGAGCAGTACTTC.

Here the CDR3 reads CASSLSSGTRHEQYF. CDR3 sequence (DNA): TGTGCCAGCAGTTTATCGTCCGGGACTCGCCACGAGCAGTACTTC. This rearrangement joins TRBV27 to TRBJ2-7, with D possibly being TRBD2 (6 bases). Trimming pared 0 bases from V and 5 bases from J, leaving 14 bases between. CDR1 MNHEY and CDR2 SMNVEV come from the germline V gene (reference sequence). CDR3 size: 15 residues.

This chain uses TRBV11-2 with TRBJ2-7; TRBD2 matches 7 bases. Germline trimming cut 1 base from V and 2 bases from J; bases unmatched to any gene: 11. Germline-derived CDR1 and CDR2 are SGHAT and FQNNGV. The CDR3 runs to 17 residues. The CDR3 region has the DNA TGTGCCAGCAGCTTAGCGTCCGGCGGGAGAGGAGCCTACGAGCAGTACTTC. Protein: CASSLASGGRGAYEQYF.

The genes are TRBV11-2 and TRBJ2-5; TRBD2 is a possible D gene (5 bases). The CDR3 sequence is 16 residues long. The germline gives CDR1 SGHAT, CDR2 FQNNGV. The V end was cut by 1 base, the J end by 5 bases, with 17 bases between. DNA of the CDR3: TGTGCCAGCAGCTTAGGCCTCGACGGGGAATTTGAGACCCAGTACTTC. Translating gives CASSLGLDGEFETQYF.

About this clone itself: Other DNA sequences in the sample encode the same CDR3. This CDR3 is CASSSGHSGNTIYF. DNA of the CDR3: TGTGCCAGCAGCTCGGGACACTCTGGAAACACCATATATTTT. The chain has TRBV7-9 and TRBJ1-3; weak D call: TRBD1 (6 bases). The CDR3 sequence is 14 residues long. In germline, CDR1 is SEHNR, CDR2 FQNEAQ (reference sequence). V lost 4 bases, J lost 0 bases, and 7 bases lay in between.

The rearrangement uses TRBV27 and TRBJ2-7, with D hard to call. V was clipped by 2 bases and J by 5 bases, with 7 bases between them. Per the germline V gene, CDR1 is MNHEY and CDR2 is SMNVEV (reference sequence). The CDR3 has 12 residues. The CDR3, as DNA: TGTGCCAGCAGTTTAGCACCCCACGAGCAGTACTTC. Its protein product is CASSLAPHEQYF.

In DNA, the CDR3 is TGTGCCAGCAGGGAGGCGACAGCCAAGAATCAGCCCCAGCATTTT. Protein sequence: CASREATAKNQPQHF. The genes are TRBV28 and TRBJ1-5; possible D gene TRBD1, 5 bases. CDR3 length: 15 residues. Germline lookup yields CDR1 MDHEN and CDR2 SYDVKM. V lost 6 bases and J lost 4, with 16 bases in between.